This TCR beta chain was sequenced for a study of identical twins. TCRdb used MiXCR to reprocess the 5' RACE reads, holding one entry per CDR3 protein. In the table there are over 550,000 distinct CDR3 sequences, about 7.6% of which are singletons. Germline-derived CDR1 and CDR2 are SGHAT and FQNNGV. V lost 5 bases and J lost 0, with 10 bases in between. CDR3 size: 14 residues. These same data were also listed under a study on yellow fever vaccine responses in identical twins.

The TCR comes from a woman aged 18 to 35 in good health. The chain recombines TRBV11-2 with TRBJ1-2; D is undetermined. The sample comprised PBMCs. The CDR3 spells CASSPPHANYGYTF. In nucleotides, the CDR3 is TGTGCCAGCAGCCCTCCTCACGCTAACTATGGCTACACCTTC. The whole variable domain, remainder taken from reference TRBV11-2 and TRBJ1-2, is EAGVAQSPRYKIIEKRQSVAFWCNPISGHATLYWYQQILGQGPKLLIQFQNNGVVDDSQLPKDRFSAERLKGVDSTLKIQPAKLEDSAVYLCASSPPHANYGYTFGSGTRLTVV.